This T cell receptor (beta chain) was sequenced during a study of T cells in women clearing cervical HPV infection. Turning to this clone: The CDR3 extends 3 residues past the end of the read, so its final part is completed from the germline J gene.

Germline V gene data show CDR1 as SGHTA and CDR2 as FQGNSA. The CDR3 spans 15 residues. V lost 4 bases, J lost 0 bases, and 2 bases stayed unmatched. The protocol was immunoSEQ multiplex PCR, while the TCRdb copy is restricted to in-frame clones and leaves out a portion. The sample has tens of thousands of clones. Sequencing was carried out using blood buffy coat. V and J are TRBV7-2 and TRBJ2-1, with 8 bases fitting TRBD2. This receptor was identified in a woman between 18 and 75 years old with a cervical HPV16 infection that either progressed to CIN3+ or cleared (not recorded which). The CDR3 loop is CASSSGTSSYNEQFF. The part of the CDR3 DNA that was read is TGTGCCAGCAGCTCCGGGACTAGCTCCTACAATGAG.